This T cell receptor (beta chain) was recovered during a study of Graves' ophthalmopathy and Graves' hyperthyroidism. In this sample, this clonotype turned up many times. As yet, its antigen is unknown. The sequenced template was RNA, covering the TCR beta CDR3 region. HTBI primers primed a first-round RT-PCR, and a second-round multiplex PCR followed. Each CDR3 protein is one row after TCRdb ran MiXCR on the multiplex PCR reads. The sample has roughly 610,000 distinct CDR3 sequences; 22% are singletons. Study-level findings and limits: Researchers report that a 13-signature model separated ophthalmopathy from stable hyperthyroidism, posting roughly 90% sensitivity and roughly 81% specificity.

Sequencing was done on a sample of peripheral blood. The TCR was taken from a woman aged 18-30 years with stable Graves' hyperthyroidism. Some clones in this sample may be carry-over from other donors' samples.

Here the CDR3 DNA reads TGTGCCAGCAGTTCCATCGGGGGGTCGAGGGGCTACACCTTC. It encodes CASSSIGGSRGYTF. The chain has TRBV6-5 and TRBJ1-2; maybe TRBD1 (5 bases). Trimming cost V 4 bases and J 8 bases, with 17 bases left between them. The CDR3 has 14 amino acids. Germline V lookup: CDR1 MNHEY, CDR2 SVGAGI.